Listed below are T cell receptor beta chains from one sample, sequenced in a study of monozygotic twins with inflammatory bowel disease. Using the 5' RACE reads, TCRdb records one entry per CDR3 protein without DNA. Recorded here are under 350,000 distinct CDR3 sequences; the top ten clones represent roughly 5.8%. Material: blood. These receptors were obtained from a human donor with ulcerative colitis or Crohn's disease, or a healthy co-twin of an affected twin (not recorded which). The CDR3 runs from the conserved cysteine through the conserved F or W.

v_call	j_call	cdr3_aa
TRBV11-2	TRBJ2-1	CASSVAVDHGQFF
TRBV21-1	TRBJ2-5	CASSKAGRSSETQYF
TRBV12-3/TRBV12-4	TRBJ2-7	CASSPGTIGYEQYF
TRBV24-1	TRBJ2-1	CATSDAIYNEQFF
TRBV7-2	TRBJ2-1	CASSQRPMTYNEQFF
TRBV27	TRBJ2-6	CASSFQVSGANVLTF
TRBV9	TRBJ2-5	CASSVAPGTGDQGTQYF
TRBV7-2	TRBJ2-7	CASSPPGTGGGEQYF
TRBV20-1	TRBJ2-7	CSAPGSGASGSSYEQYF
TRBV19	TRBJ2-1	CASSKVLAGPNEQFF
TRBV6-2/TRBV6-3	TRBJ1-5	CASSYLTNADQPQHF
TRBV10-3	TRBJ2-6	CAVWGRDSGANVLTF
TRBV3-1	TRBJ1-2	CASSQEGRADNYGYTF
TRBV7-2	TRBJ1-2	CASSWVGSGGYTF
TRBV6-5	TRBJ2-7	CASSYGKAYEQYF
TRBV5-6	TRBJ1-5	CASSLNNQPQHF
TRBV11-2	TRBJ2-7	CASSLARGGTYEQYF
TRBV12-5	TRBJ2-3	CASAKGLAYTDTQYF
TRBV6-1	TRBJ2-1	CASTDVGGGRNEQFF
TRBV21-1	TRBJ1-6	CASSRTNSPLHF
TRBV7-3	TRBJ2-2	CASGTTANTGELFF
TRBV7-3	TRBJ2-3	CASSSQGAAGTQYF
TRBV7-9	TRBJ2-7	CASSHLGGNYEQYF
TRBV19	TRBJ2-7	CASSPAGWTYEQYF
TRBV6-1	TRBJ2-1	CASSRKTSGVNEQFF
TRBV5-1	TRBJ2-5	CASSPGQGHQETQYF
TRBV6-1	TRBJ1-3	CASETGTGNTIYF
TRBV9	TRBJ2-3	CASSLGLSTDTQYF
TRBV12-3/TRBV12-4	TRBJ1-5	CASSLEIRPGRTPNQPQHF
TRBV28	TRBJ2-7	CASSWFYEQYF
TRBV3-1	TRBJ1-4	CASSHRAEKLFF
TRBV27	TRBJ2-1	CASSPKTGGSYNEQFF
TRBV18	TRBJ2-2	CASSRDSTGELFF
TRBV4-3	TRBJ2-7	CASSQDLGEQYF
TRBV15	TRBJ1-4	CATSRTGGAGVEKLFF
TRBV6-5	TRBJ1-2	CASSRQGFYGYTF
TRBV7-9	TRBJ2-7	CASTWDRGYAQYF
TRBV10-2	TRBJ2-5	CASRISSGSFETQYF
TRBV5-1	TRBJ2-3	CASSVTGQGSSTDTQYF
TRBV7-2	TRBJ2-5	CASSLDRTLQETQYF
TRBV27	TRBJ2-2	CASSSKGLAGAGELFF